Listed below are T cell receptor beta chains from one sample, sequenced in a study of shared clonotypes between healthy human individuals. Assay: immunoSEQ multiplex PCR; the TCRdb copy retains only in-frame clones and omits some. The profile shows over a million clones, approximately 98.5% of them singletons. Sequenced: naive CD4+ T cells sorted from blood. The source is a young man in good health. The CDR3 runs from the conserved cysteine through the conserved F or W. Each record gives: D gene, clone size, J gene, V gene, CDR3 DNA, CDR3 protein. D genes are given only for firm matches. Where a row states a size, it is once, few, many or the class of an expanded clone; other rows omit it.

>.|.|TRBJ1-1|TRBV27
TGTGCCAGCAGTCACCCTGGGACGAACACTGAAGCTTTCTTT
CASSHPGTNTEAFF
>.|.|TRBJ2-1|TRBV14
TGTGCCAGCAGCTCAAGTCAGGATTTACAGTTCTTC
CASSSSQDLQFF
>TRBD2|.|TRBJ2-1|TRBV9
TGTGCCAGCAGCGTCTCCCCGGGAGGGCCGTTCAATGAGCAGTTCTTC
CASSVSPGGPFNEQFF
>.|once|TRBJ2-4|TRBV29-1
TGCAGCGCCAGGGCGTTCCTAGCCAAAAACATTCAGTACTTC
CSARAFLAKNIQYF
>.|.|TRBJ2-1|TRBV7-6
TGTGCCAGCAGCTTAACAGCAAATGAGCAGTTCTTC
CASSLTANEQFF
>.|.|TRBJ2-1|TRBV29-1
TGCAGCGTTCGACTCAATCAGGGGCAGTTCTTC
CSVRLNQGQFF
>.|.|TRBJ2-1|TRBV27
TGTGCCAGCAGTTCGAGACTAGGCTCCTACAATGAGCAGTTCTTC
CASSSRLGSYNEQFF
>TRBD1|.|TRBJ2-7|TRBV27
TGTGCCAGCAGTCCCCACAGGGGGACCTACGAGCAGTACTTC
CASSPHRGTYEQYF
>.|.|TRBJ2-1|TRBV4-3
TGCGCCAGCAGCCAGGGGGGTTCCTACAATGAGCAGTTCTTC
CASSQGGSYNEQFF
>.|.|TRBJ2-7|TRBV28
TGTGCCAGCAGTTTTACGGGCACCTACGAGCAGTACTTC
CASSFTGTYEQYF
>.|few|TRBJ2-7|TRBV11-2
TGTGCCAGCAGCTTTTACTACGAGCAGTACTTC
CASSFYYEQYF
>.|.|TRBJ2-5|TRBV5-5
TGTGCCAGCAGCTTGAGCGTTAGAGAGACCCAGTACTTC
CASSLSVRETQYF
>.|once|TRBJ1-1|TRBV7-3
TGTGCCAGCAGCTTAAAAACCAACACTGAAGCTTTCTTT
CASSLKTNTEAFF
>TRBD2|.|TRBJ2-4|TRBV4-1
TGCGCCAGCAGCCACATATTAAGACTAGCGGGAGTGATAAACATTCAGTACTTC
CASSHILRLAGVINIQYF
>.|.|TRBJ2-2|TRBV5-5
TGTGCCAGCAGCTCCCCGGGGGCTCTCCGAGGGACCGGGGAGCTGTTTTTT
CASSSPGALRGTGELFF
>TRBD2|.|TRBJ2-1|TRBV5-1
TGCGCCAGCAGCTTGGAGACTAGCGGGCTTAATGAGCAGTTCTTC
CASSLETSGLNEQFF
>.|once|TRBJ2-7|TRBV30
TGTGCCTGGACTTCTCTGGGGGACGAGCAGTACTTC
CAWTSLGDEQYF
>TRBD2|.|TRBJ2-1|TRBV5-1
TGCGCCAGCAGCCCCGGACTAGCGGGACCCAGTGAGCAGTTCTTC
CASSPGLAGPSEQFF
>.|.|TRBJ2-3|TRBV5-6
TGTGCCAGCAGCGGCAGTTGGACAGATACGCAGTATTTT
CASSGSWTDTQYF
>.|.|TRBJ2-3|TRBV5-6
TGTGCCAGCAGCTTGGAGGGGAATACGCAGTATTTT
CASSLEGNTQYF
>.|.|TRBJ2-1|TRBV18
TGTGCCAGCTCACCCCCCTCATACAATGAGCAGTTCTTC
CASSPPSYNEQFF
>.|.|TRBJ2-3|TRBV28
TGTGCCAGCAACACCCCAGGCTGGGATACGCAGTATTTT
CASNTPGWDTQYF
>.|.|TRBJ2-2|TRBV7-9
TGTGCCAGCAGCTTAGGGCCACGAGGAGCTAACACCGGGGAGCTGTTTTTT
CASSLGPRGANTGELFF
>.|.|TRBJ1-1|TRBV6-5
TGTGCCAGCAGTTACTTGACGAACACTGAAGCTTTCTTT
CASSYLTNTEAFF
>.|.|TRBJ2-1|TRBV5-4
TGTGCCAGCAGCTCGCCCGTTTCGGACTACAATGAGCAGTTCTTC
CASSSPVSDYNEQFF
>.|.|TRBJ2-5|TRBV4-1
TGCGCCAGCAGCCAAGATAGCACTACCCAAAGCGGGACCCAGTACTTC
CASSQDSTTQSGTQYF
>.|.|TRBJ2-7|TRBV28
TGTGCCAGCAGTTTAAGGTTGAAACAGAGCTACGAGCAGTACTTC
CASSLRLKQSYEQYF
>TRBD2|.|TRBJ2-3|TRBV2
TGTGCCAGCAGTGAAGCGAGCGGGAGGGCCACAGATACGCAGTATTTT
CASSEASGRATDTQYF
>TRBD1|.|TRBJ2-7|TRBV27
TGTGCCAGCAGTTTTGGACAGGACTCCTACGAGCAGTACTTC
CASSFGQDSYEQYF
>TRBD1|.|TRBJ2-7|TRBV4-3
TGCGCCAGCAGCCAAGGCCCCGGACAGGACTACGAGCAGTACTTC
CASSQGPGQDYEQYF
>TRBD1|once|TRBJ2-6|TRBV27
TGTGCCAGCAGTTGGCACAGGGGGATCTCTGGGGCCAACGTCCTGACTTTC
CASSWHRGISGANVLTF
>TRBD2|.|TRBJ2-1|TRBV27
TGTGCCAGCAGTGCCTCGGGACTAGGAGCTTACGAGCAGTTCTTC
CASSASGLGAYEQFF
>TRBD1|.|TRBJ1-4|TRBV4-3
TGCGCCAGCAGCCAAGATCTCAGGGACAGGGATGAAAAACTGTTTTTT
CASSQDLRDRDEKLFF
>.|.|TRBJ2-1|TRBV5-1
TGCGCCAGCAGCGTAGGACTCGGCTACAATGAGCAGTTCTTC
CASSVGLGYNEQFF
>TRBD2|.|TRBJ2-3|TRBV5-4
TGTGCCAGCAGCCTCGGACTAGCGGGGAGCACAGATACGCAGTATTTT
CASSLGLAGSTDTQYF
>TRBD2|.|TRBJ2-1|TRBV29-1
TGCAGCGTAGATAGCGGGAGCTCCTACAATGAGCAGTTCTTC
CSVDSGSSYNEQFF
>TRBD1|.|TRBJ2-1|TRBV29-1
TGCAGCGCTAGGACAGGGAATGGCAATGAGCAGTTCTTC
CSARTGNGNEQFF
>TRBD1|.|TRBJ2-7|TRBV27
TGTGCCAGCAGCCGCGCGCCGGGACAGGGGTTCCACGAGCAGTACTTC
CASSRAPGQGFHEQYF
>.|.|TRBJ2-7|TRBV20-1
TGCAGTGCTAGGACGGGCTACGAGCAGTACTTC
CSARTGYEQYF
>.|.|TRBJ2-1|TRBV2
TGTGCCAGCAGTGAGGGTAGGAGCGGTGAGCAGTTCTTC
CASSEGRSGEQFF
>.|once|TRBJ1-5|TRBV18
TGTGCCAGCTCACCAGAGAATAGTGGACAGCCCCAGCATTTT
CASSPENSGQPQHF
>TRBD2|.|TRBJ2-1|TRBV18
TGTGCCAGCTCACCACAGCGGGGCAAGTACAATGAGCAGTTCTTC
CASSPQRGKYNEQFF
>.|.|TRBJ2-7|TRBV6-5
TGTGCCAGCAGTTACTCTGGGGTTACCTACGAGCAGTACTTC
CASSYSGVTYEQYF
>.|.|TRBJ2-4|TRBV5-1
TGCGCCAGCAGCTTGGCCTCAATTAGGAACATTCAGTACTTC
CASSLASIRNIQYF
>TRBD1|.|TRBJ2-2|TRBV5-1
TGCGCCAGCAGCTTAAATTCGGGACAGTATACGAGGGAGCTGTTTTTT
CASSLNSGQYTRELFF
>TRBD2|.|TRBJ2-1|TRBV18
TGTGCCAGCTCACCGTTACTAGCGGGTTCCTACAATGAGCAGTTCTTC
CASSPLLAGSYNEQFF
>.|.|TRBJ2-2|TRBV11-3
TGTGCCAGCAGCTTAGCAGGAGGATCGAACACCGGGGAGCTGTTTTTT
CASSLAGGSNTGELFF
>TRBD1|.|TRBJ2-5|TRBV18
TGTGCCAGCTCATCCGGGACAGGGGGCTTAGAGACCCAGTACTTC
CASSSGTGGLETQYF
>TRBD1|.|TRBJ2-1|TRBV6-1
TGTGCCATCCTACGGGACAGGGACTCGGGGGAGCAGTTCTTC
CAILRDRDSGEQFF
>TRBD2|.|TRBJ2-7|TRBV7-7
TGTGCTAGCAGCTTAACCTTAGCGGGAGGGCCTATCTACGAGCAGTACTTC
CASSLTLAGGPIYEQYF
>TRBD2|once|TRBJ2-1|TRBV5-4
TGTGCCAGCAGCCGGGGACTAGCCGACGTCGATGAGCAGTTCTTC
CASSRGLADVDEQFF
>.|.|TRBJ2-3|TRBV9
TGTGCCAGCAGCGTAGCAGACACAGATACGCAGTATTTT
CASSVADTDTQYF
>TRBD2|.|TRBJ2-7|TRBV11-1
TGTGCCAGCAGCTCGGGACTAGCTAGCTACGAGCAGTACTTC
CASSSGLASYEQYF
>TRBD1|.|TRBJ2-7|TRBV11-2
TGTGCCAGCAGCTTAAGGGCTGTGGGACAGGGATCCTACGAGCAGTACTTC
CASSLRAVGQGSYEQYF
>TRBD2|.|TRBJ2-2|TRBV5-1
TGCGCCAGCAGCAAGACTAGCGGAGGGACCGGGGAGCTGTTTTTT
CASSKTSGGTGELFF
>.|.|TRBJ2-4|TRBV7-2
TGTGCCAGCAGCTTGTGGCGTCCCAAAAACATTCAGTACTTC
CASSLWRPKNIQYF
>.|.|TRBJ1-1|TRBV14
TGTGCCAGCAGCATTTTGGGAGAAACTGAAGCTTTCTTT
CASSILGETEAFF
>.|.|TRBJ2-7|TRBV27
TGTGCCAGCAGTTTATACTCGGGATTAGGCGAGCAGTACTTC
CASSLYSGLGEQYF
>.|.|TRBJ1-2|TRBV5-8
TGTGCCAGCAGCTTAAGGGACAACTATGGCTACACCTTC
CASSLRDNYGYTF
>.|.|TRBJ2-7|TRBV2
TGTGCCAGCAGCCCAACTAGCCCCATCTACGAGCAGTACTTC
CASSPTSPIYEQYF